The next 17 T cell receptor beta chains were all read from a single sample in a study of CD8 T cells in Susac syndrome. An amount of RNA that ranged from roughly 0.45 to 1 ug was reverse transcribed with random hexamers. In TCRdb, the immunoSEQ multiplex PCR reads were re-called with MiXCR into one record per CDR3 protein. The sample has 150,000 to 180,000 distinct CDR3 sequences, 95% seen once; the top ten hold 0.16%. The source material was CD4+ T cells from PBMCs. The source is a human donor with Susac syndrome.

This chain connects TRBV12-3 or TRBV12-4 to TRBJ1-1; weak D call: TRBD1 (5 bases). This CDR3 contains 14 residues. Trimming removed 5 bases at V and 1 base at J, with 11 bases between. The CDR3 DNA is TGTGCCAGCAGTACCGGGACCCCGAACACTGAAGCTTTCTTT. Translating it yields CASSTGTPNTEAFF.

V gene TRBV10-3 combines with J gene TRBJ1-1; D is unresolved. The CDR3 contains 11 residues. The V end was cut by 10 bases, the J end by 4 bases, with 10 bases between. CDR1 and CDR2 (germline): ENHRY, SYGVKD. The CDR3 sequence: CATKESTEAFF. The CDR3 coding sequence is TGTGCCACCAAGGAATCCACTGAAGCTTTCTTT.

Concerning this clonotype: An end of the junction does not agree with germline; a read error may underlie this. The chain is built from TRBV10-3 and TRBJ1-1; D ambiguous. The CDR3 has 13 residues. The germline V gene has CDR1 ENHRY and CDR2 SYGVKD. The CDR3 here is CAISPTENAEAFF. The CDR3 coding sequence is TGTGCCATCAGCCCCACAGAGAACGCTGAAGCTTTCTTT.

V usage is TRBV19 and J usage is TRBJ2-5; TRBD1 might be the D (5 bases). The length of the CDR3 is 13 residues. CDR1 and CDR2 (germline): LNHDA, SQIVND (reference sequence). The ends were cut back, 6 bases at V and 3 bases at J, with 11 bases in the middle. CDR3 in amino acids: CASSPTEKETQYF. CDR3 in DNA: TGTGCCAGTAGCCCGACAGAAAAAGAGACCCAGTACTTC.

The chain joins TRBV7-2 to TRBJ2-4, with D possibly being TRBD2 (5 bases). This CDR3 is 12 amino acids long. Per germline, CDR1 SGHTA and CDR2 FQGNSA. Trimming took off 2 bases at V and 13 bases at J, with 12 bases between the two ends. This CDR3 is CASSLPAPGQYF. The CDR3 DNA sequence: TGTGCCAGCAGCTTACCAGCCCCGGGGCAGTACTTC.

The J gene is TRBJ2-5, the V gene TRBV4-2; TRBD1 matches 10 bases. This CDR3 is built from 15 residues. Germline CDR1 LGHNA, CDR2 YNFKEQ. The V gene end was trimmed by 0 bases and the J gene end by 5 bases; junction bases not matched to a gene: 3. The CDR3 here is CASSQDGQGDETQYF. CDR3 DNA sequence: TGTGCCAGCAGCCAAGATGGACAGGGGGACGAGACCCAGTACTTC.

This chain links TRBV5-1 with TRBJ2-1, with D perhaps matching TRBD2 (6 bases). Germline CDR1 is SGHRS and CDR2 is YFSETQ. The CDR3 length is 13 residues. Between the trimmed V and J ends, which lost 3 bases and 6 bases, there was a span of 10 bases. The CDR3 sequence is CASSSLASNEQFF. The CDR3 DNA reads as TGCGCCAGCAGCTCACTAGCAAGCAATGAGCAGTTCTTC.

As DNA, the CDR3 is TGTGCCAGCAGCTTAGTGAGTTCTCGGGGAGTCGAGCAGTACTTC. The encoded protein is CASSLVSSRGVEQYF. The rearrangement links TRBV7-8 to TRBJ2-7; weak D call: TRBD2 (5 bases). V was clipped by 1 base and J by 6 bases, with 16 bases between them. CDR1 SGHVS and CDR2 FQNEAQ come from the germline V gene. This CDR3 spans 15 amino acids.

This rearrangement joins TRBV20-1 to TRBJ2-5, with D perhaps TRBD1 or TRBD2 (5 bases each). This CDR3 region has 14 residues. The germline V and J ends were trimmed by 6 bases and 1 base, with 15 bases remaining between them. The V gene's germline CDR1 is DFQATT and CDR2 SNEGSKA (reference sequence). The CDR3 nucleotides are TGCAGTGCCCGGGCCCTCGGGGCCCAAGAGACCCAGTACTTC. This encodes CSARALGAQETQYF.

The sample holds one count of this clonotype. The genes are TRBV20-1 and TRBJ1-2, with 9 bases fitting TRBD1. Germline V gene lookup returns CDR1 DFQATT and CDR2 SNEGSKA (reference sequence). J was trimmed by 6 bases and V by 5 bases; bases with no gene match: 10. CDR3 length equals 14 residues. The CDR3 here is CSASNTGTGNGYTF. CDR3 sequence (DNA): TGCAGTGCTTCTAACACCGGGACAGGGAATGGCTACACCTTC.

This clonotype has a handful of counts. The chain couples TRBV20-1 to TRBJ2-3; D not resolved. Germline-derived CDR1 and CDR2 are DFQATT and SNEGSKA (reference sequence). Between the trimmed V and J ends, which lost 3 bases and 1 base, there was a span of 8 bases. The CDR3 consists of 13 residues. The CDR3 spells CSARLPGTDTQYF. The CDR3, as DNA: TGCAGTGCTAGGCTCCCGGGCACAGATACGCAGTATTTT.

The genes are TRBV29-1 and TRBJ2-2, with D perhaps TRBD1 (5 bases). The germline CDR1 and CDR2 sequences are SQVTM and ANQGSEA. The V gene lost 6 bases and the J gene lost 0 bases, with 17 bases spanning the gap. The CDR3 contains 16 residues. CDR3 DNA sequence: TGCAGCGTCATCGGTAGGGGCCATTCGAACACCGGGGAGCTGTTTTTT. Its translation is CSVIGRGHSNTGELFF.

The chain has TRBV14 and TRBJ2-1, with D maybe TRBD2 (6 bases). The CDR3 contains 18 residues. V shed 0 bases and J shed 3 bases, with 18 bases lying between them. In germline, CDR1 is SGHDN, CDR2 FVKESK. Here the CDR3 DNA reads TGTGCCAGCAGCCAAGATTCCTGGGACTTACTGGGCTACAATGAGCAGTTCTTC. Translated, it gives CASSQDSWDLLGYNEQFF.

The chain uses TRBV20-1 and TRBJ2-1; 11 nucleotides agree with TRBD2. Germline-derived CDR1 and CDR2 are DFQATT and SNEGSKA (reference sequence). The junction had 12 bases not matched to a gene; V was cut back by 5 bases and J by 3 bases. The CDR3 sequence is 17 residues long. The CDR3 is CSAFPGLAASFYNEQFF. The CDR3 DNA reads as TGCAGTGCTTTCCCGGGACTAGCGGCCTCTTTCTACAATGAGCAGTTCTTC.

This chain links TRBV5-6 with TRBJ2-7; 10 bases agree with TRBD1. The germline CDR1 and CDR2 sequences are SGHDT and YYEEEE. The ends lost 4 bases at V and 5 bases at J; junction bases unmatched: 9. This CDR3 is built from 15 residues. The CDR3 nucleotides are TGTGCCAGCAGCCAATCCGGGACAGGGGAGGACGAGCAGTACTTC. Translating gives CASSQSGTGEDEQYF. Combining the CDR3 with reference TRBV5-6 and TRBJ2-7 gives the whole variable domain DAGVTQSPTHLIKTRGQQVTLRCSPKSGHDTVSWYQQALGQGPQFIFQYYEEEERQRGNFPDRFSGHQFPNYSSELNVNALLLGDSALYLCASSQSGTGEDEQYFGPGTRLTVT.

The chain couples TRBV20-1 to TRBJ2-1, with 10 positions matching TRBD1. Germline CDR1 is DFQATT and CDR2 is SNEGSKA (reference sequence). This CDR3 is 14 amino acids long. The V segment lost 6 bases and the J segment 3 bases; nucleotides outside the gene matches: 5. This CDR3 reads CSALDRGSYNEQFF. CDR3 DNA: TGCAGTGCCCTGGACAGGGGGAGCTACAATGAGCAGTTCTTC.

The chain joins TRBV3-1 to TRBJ1-2; D might be TRBD1 (6 bases). The germline V gene encodes CDR1 LGHDT and CDR2 YNNKEL (reference sequence). The CDR3 covers 14 residues. With 2 bases removed from V and 6 bases from J, the gap between germline ends came to 13 bases. The CDR3, as DNA: TGTGCCAGCAGCCAACAGGGGCAGTCCCATGGCTACACCTTC. Translated, it gives CASSQQGQSHGYTF.